Here is one TCR beta chain with its context. This clone was detected only once. What antigen it recognizes has not been identified. Qualities for individual bases were not recorded, and no much larger clone is one base off. The entry originates in a study of T cells in localized non-small cell lung cancer (TCRdb year 2020). Regarding the complete study: T cell repertoires of 236 early-stage NSCLC patients were analyzed, with tumors being compared against uninvolved tumor-adjacent lungs. The cohort was made up of around 240 treatment-naive NSCLC patients whose localized lung tumors had been resected. A mean age of around 69 years was recorded for the NSCLC patients, of whom roughly 130 were male and about a hundred were female. On the study overall, not on this receptor specifically: Longer overall survival was associated with higher T cell density in blood, whereas shorter survival was associated with higher clonality in adjacent lung. A median of around 57 of the top 100 tumor clones were detected in paired uninvolved adjacent lung, and 25 to 35 of these tumor clones were also found among the top 100 clones of the paired uninvolved adjacent lung. Since the design was exploratory, TCR variables were selected using unadjusted p-values with no false-discovery rate correction. Uninvolved tumor-adjacent lung showed the highest T cell clonality, higher than tumor, which suggests more focused antigenic responses in the adjacent lung. Because multi-region tumor sequencing was not performed, intratumor heterogeneity could not be ruled out.

TCR beta CDR3 regions were sequenced from DNA using the immunoSEQ Assay. The published analysis was carried out like this. T cell density was computed as TCR beta template counts normalized to usable DNA estimated by amplifying housekeeping genes. Using the preseqR package, richness was estimated by extrapolating to 120,000 templates for tissue samples and 400,000 templates for PBMC samples. Clonality was defined as one minus Pielou's evenness. Tissue-enriched TCRs were identified by differential abundance testing using productive amino-acid clonotypes, minimum total count 5 and alpha 0.1. The Jaccard Index and the Morisita Overlap Index were used to measure how much the repertoires overlapped between compartments. GLIPH grouped TCR beta CDR3s together with public tetramer-defined viral CDR3s, and a viral motif had to include at least three viral sequences and also show V-gene enrichment. Imported from immuneACCESS, the table was reduced by TCRdb to in-frame sequences with V and J called. These copies leave out some clones; in studies compared against another copy, an unresolved V gene accounts for under half, and the cause of the remainder is not known. V and J calls and clone size come straight from that table; D and trimming were deduced from the DNA. This sample comprises 15,000 to 20,000 clones, roughly 91% of them detected only once. Of the sample, roughly 3.5% is held by the ten largest clones.

At diagnosis, peripheral blood, uninvolved tumor-adjacent lung and tumor were collected and were preserved as a mix of fresh-frozen and FFPE material. For TCR repertoire profiling, the blood samples were analyzed as peripheral blood mononuclear cells. This TCR was sampled from a male donor older than 55 with stage II squamous cell lung carcinoma. The sequencing used peripheral blood, collected before any cancer treatment.

CDR3 protein: CASSFRTSSEQYF. The sequence in DNA is TGTGCCAGCAGCTTCCGGACTAGCAGCGAGCAGTACTTC. This chain joins TRBV7-2 to TRBJ2-7; 8 central nucleotides agree with TRBD2. The CDR3 runs 13 residues from the cysteine to the phenylalanine. The only DNA kept is the CDR3, 39 bases in frame from the first base. The CDR1 and CDR2 encoded by the germline V gene are SGHTA and FQGNSA. At the junction V is shortened by 3 bases and J by 6 bases; bases outside the gene matches: 4.